This T cell receptor beta chain appears in the sequencing data of a study of blood T cell repertoires in COVID-19. As for the study in general: Sample material is recorded as cDNA or gDNA derived from T cells, B-cell-depleted T cells, or PBMCs.

The germline V gene has CDR1 MGHRA and CDR2 YSYEKL. Trimming removed 0 bases from V and 1 base from J, with 10 bases in between. This CDR3 contains 15 residues. The assay was immunoSEQ multiplex PCR, and TCRdb's table has in-frame clones only and misses some. Altogether 150,000 to 200,000 clones are present, 60% to 80% being singletons, with the ten largest covering approximately 3%. Sequenced: peripheral blood. The chain carries TRBV4-1 and TRBJ2-7; a weak D match, TRBD2 (6 bases). The clonotype comes from a man aged 65 to 79 with acute or convalescent COVID-19. CDR3 in amino acids: CASSQDPAGSYEQYF. The CDR3 region has the DNA TGCGCCAGCAGCCAAGATCCAGCGGGTTCCTACGAGCAGTACTTC.